The present T cell receptor (beta chain) was sequenced within a study of blood T cell repertoires in COVID-19. Study context: Whether acute or convalescent, the COVID-19 samples came from the United States, Italy and Spain. T cells, B-cell-depleted T cells, or PBMCs supplied cDNA or gDNA.

Original data processing: Using reference gene primer amplification, nucleated cell counts were estimated. Profiling relied on immunoSEQ multiplex PCR, and the TCRdb table lists in-frame clones only, not all of them. The V and J calls and clone size were taken over from that table, and D and trimming were inferred from the DNA. This sample has approximately 110,000 clones; roughly 79% occur once, and the top ten carry 9.4%. The sample holds one count of this clone. This CDR3 comprises 14 residues. V was trimmed by 3 bases and J by 4 bases, leaving 15 bases between them. The germline CDR1 and CDR2 sequences are SQVTM and ANQGSEA.

The chain has TRBV29-1 and TRBJ2-5; D is perhaps TRBD2 (7 bases). This sequence was found in a woman in her seventies with acute or convalescent COVID-19. Sequenced input: peripheral blood. The CDR3 here is CSVDGGHPGETQYF. The CDR3 DNA reads TGCAGCGTTGACGGGGGGCACCCCGGAGAGACCCAGTACTTC.